Below are 27 T cell receptor beta chains sequenced from a single sample in a study of T-cell memory formation after mild COVID-19. TCRdb used MiXCR to reprocess the 5' RACE reads, holding one entry per CDR3 protein. This sample has about 190,000 distinct CDR3 sequences, with around 19% found just once. Sequencing used PBMCs or a T cell subset sorted from them (not recorded which). These receptors were obtained from an adult woman who had mild COVID-19 (a few samples of this study predate the infection). Cell type and time point are not known.

The table lists this clonotype with a count of one. The chain carries TRBV4-1 and TRBJ2-6; 7 bases agree with TRBD1. The ends lost 3 bases at V and 1 base at J; junction bases unmatched: 6. Germline lookup yields CDR1 MGHRA and CDR2 YSYEKL. CDR3 length equals 17 residues. The CDR3 region is CASSQGLQGSGANVLTF. The CDR3 region has the DNA TGCGCCAGCAGCCAGGGATTACAGGGGTCTGGGGCCAACGTCCTGACTTTC.

The chain joins TRBV12-3 or TRBV12-4 to TRBJ1-1, with 8 bases identical to TRBD1. This CDR3 has 14 amino acids. After removal of 6 bases from V and 1 base from J, the junction contained 4 bases not matched to a gene. In DNA form, the CDR3 reads TGTGCCAGCAGACCCGGGACAGGGAACACTGAAGCTTTCTTT. Translated, it gives CASRPGTGNTEAFF.

Only a few counts were recorded for this clonotype. The J gene is TRBJ2-2, the V gene TRBV12-1; the DNA was not used to check the table's D call, TRBD2. TRBV12-1 is a pseudogene segment. This CDR3 spans 17 amino acids. The CDR3 DNA reads TGTGCCAGCAGCTTGTATGTGGGGGGCCCTTCTACCGGGGAGCTGTTTTTT. It specifies CASSLYVGGPSTGELFF.

This chain connects TRBV24-1 to TRBJ1-6; no firm D call. V lost 2 bases and J lost 5, with 9 bases in between. In germline, CDR1 is KGHDR, CDR2 SFDVKD. The length of the CDR3 is 15 residues. The CDR3 sequence is CATSDSSRNNSPLHF. The DNA of the CDR3 is TGTGCCACCAGTGATTCGTCCAGGAATAATTCACCCCTCCACTTT.

V usage is TRBV6-1 and J usage is TRBJ1-5; no definite D call. The germline CDR1 and CDR2 sequences are MNHNS and SASEGT. CDR3 size: 15 residues. V gave up 6 bases and J gave up 1 base, with 13 bases separating them. The CDR3 DNA is TGTGCCAGCAGGACCCCATCGGGGAGCAATCAGCCCCAGCATTTT. Protein product: CASRTPSGSNQPQHF.

In DNA, the CDR3 is TGCAGTGCTTCTCAGGGGACAGTCTCCTACGAGCAGTACTTC. The encoded protein is CSASQGTVSYEQYF. This rearrangement joins TRBV20-1 to TRBJ2-7, with 7 bases lining up with TRBD1. Germline assignment: CDR1 DFQATT and CDR2 SNEGSKA (reference sequence). The CDR3 loop spans 14 amino acids. Trimming at V came to 5 bases and at J to 0 bases, leaving 7 bases not matched to a gene.

This sequence joins TRBV7-8 and TRBJ1-2; 7 bases line up with TRBD1. V lost 0 bases, J lost 1 base, and 5 bases stayed unmatched. CDR1 is SGHVS and CDR2 is FQNEAQ in the germline V gene. The CDR3 loop spans 16 amino acids. CDR3 region: CASSLARQGVNYGYTF. The CDR3 DNA sequence: TGTGCCAGCAGCTTAGCACGACAGGGAGTTAACTATGGCTACACCTTC.

Only a few counts were recorded for this clonotype. The gene calls are TRBV20-1 and TRBJ2-1; unclear D gene. Germline V lookup: CDR1 DFQATT, CDR2 SNEGSKA (reference sequence). This CDR3 is built from 11 residues. Trimming left V 3 bases short and J 7 bases short, with 7 bases between. CDR3 region: CSARSVNEQFF. The CDR3, as DNA: TGCAGTGCTAGGAGCGTAAATGAGCAGTTCTTC.

This chain links TRBV11-2 with TRBJ2-7, with D maybe TRBD2 (6 bases). Germline V gives CDR1 SGHAT, CDR2 FQNNGV. The length of the CDR3 is 14 residues. Trimming stripped 0 bases from V and 2 bases from J, with 8 bases between. CDR3 loop: CASSLEGGPYEQYF. CDR3 bases: TGTGCCAGCAGCTTAGAGGGGGGTCCCTACGAGCAGTACTTC.

V and J are TRBV24-1 and TRBJ2-3, with D hard to call. There are 14 residues in the CDR3. Trimming removed 4 bases at V and 3 bases at J, with 10 bases between. Germline V CDR1 and CDR2: KGHDR, SFDVKD. The CDR3 sequence is CATSDPAPTDTQYF. The CDR3 region has the DNA TGTGCCACCAGTGACCCAGCCCCAACAGATACGCAGTATTTT.

This clonotype was found a few times. This rearrangement joins TRBV7-2 to TRBJ1-2, with D hard to call. The CDR3 totals 11 residues. V lost 3 bases and J lost 1, with 0 bases in between. The germline V gene has CDR1 SGHTA and CDR2 FQGNSA. CDR3 loop: CASSFNYGYTF. Here the CDR3 DNA reads TGTGCCAGCAGCTTTAACTATGGCTACACCTTC.

The V and J genes are TRBV15 and TRBJ1-1; unclear D gene. Between the trimmed V and J ends, which lost 5 bases and 11 bases, there was a span of 15 bases. The CDR3 length is 12 residues. The germline gives CDR1 LNHNV, CDR2 YYDKDF (reference sequence). The CDR3 sequence is CATSVGRSLAFF. The CDR3, as DNA: TGTGCCACCAGCGTTGGACGGAGTCTGGCTTTCTTT.

The chain uses TRBV24-1 and TRBJ2-2; unclear D gene. Germline V gives CDR1 KGHDR, CDR2 SFDVKD. Trimming left V 3 bases short and J 6 bases short, with 1 base between. The CDR3 runs to 11 residues. In DNA form, the CDR3 reads TGTGCCACCAGTGATGCCGGGGAGCTGTTTTTT. The encoded protein is CATSDAGELFF.

This clonotype was counted between two and nine times. The J gene is TRBJ2-1, the V gene TRBV9, with D possibly being TRBD1 or TRBD2 (6 bases each). The CDR3 spans 15 residues. The V end lost 5 bases, the J end lost 2 bases, and 14 bases lay between the germline ends. The germline gives CDR1 SGDLS, CDR2 YYNGEE. CDR3: CASSGGGDPYNEQFF. CDR3 sequence (DNA): TGTGCCAGCAGTGGAGGGGGAGACCCCTACAATGAGCAGTTCTTC.

This clonotype was counted only a few times. The CDR3 sequence: CASSGDRGRWNEQYF. DNA for the CDR3: TGTGCCAGCAGTGGGGACAGGGGGCGCTGGAACGAGCAGTACTTC. The chain employs TRBV12-3 or TRBV12-4 and TRBJ2-7; 12 nucleotides match TRBD1. The CDR3 runs to 15 residues. The V gene end was trimmed by 5 bases and the J gene end by 5 bases; junction bases not matched to a gene: 7.

The chain uses TRBV6-2 or TRBV6-3 and TRBJ2-7, with TRBD2 identical over 7 bases. Trimming cost V 7 bases and J 5 bases; bases outside gene matches: 8. The CDR3 spans 13 residues. CDR1 MNHEY and CDR2 SVGEGT come from the germline V gene. This CDR3 is CASKRGSGNEQYF. The CDR3, as DNA: TGTGCCAGCAAGCGCGGGAGTGGCAACGAGCAGTACTTC.

The rearrangement joins TRBV24-1 to TRBJ2-6; D unclear. The CDR3 has 14 amino acids. V was cut by 5 bases and J by 0 bases, with 4 bases left in between. CDR1 and CDR2 from the germline V gene are KGHDR and SFDVKD. CDR3 region: CATSASSGANVLTF. CDR3 DNA: TGTGCCACCAGTGCCTCCTCTGGGGCCAACGTCCTGACTTTC.

The rearrangement uses TRBV19 and TRBJ2-1, with 9 bases identical to TRBD2. CDR3 length: 16 amino acids. The V gene's germline CDR1 is LNHDA and CDR2 SQIVND (reference sequence). Losses at the gene ends were 2 bases for V and 4 bases for J; bases not matched to a gene: 6. CDR3 sequence (DNA): TGTGCCAGTAGTATAATGGGGACTAGCTCTTACAATGAGCAGTTCTTC. Residues: CASSIMGTSSYNEQFF.

This sequence joins TRBV11-2 and TRBJ2-5, with 7 nucleotides matching TRBD2. The CDR3 spans 15 residues. Germline V gene lookup returns CDR1 SGHAT and CDR2 FQNNGV. V trimming: 6 bases; J trimming: 5 bases; junction bases outside the gene matches: 12. In nucleotides, the CDR3 is TGTGCCAGCAGTCGTGGCGGACTAGAAGGGGAGACCCAGTACTTC. This codes for CASSRGGLEGETQYF.

V and J are TRBV12-3 or TRBV12-4 and TRBJ2-1, with 12 positions matching TRBD2. The CDR3 has 18 residues. V lost 0 bases, J lost 10 bases, and 13 bases stayed unmatched. The CDR3 loop is CASSLALGRRTSGIEQFF. CDR3 in DNA: TGTGCCAGCAGTTTAGCCCTTGGTCGCAGGACTAGCGGGATAGAGCAGTTCTTC.

This chain links TRBV9 with TRBJ2-3, with D tentatively TRBD1 or TRBD2 (6 bases each). The germline CDR1 and CDR2 sequences are SGDLS and YYNGEE. With 0 bases removed from V and 8 bases from J, the gap between germline ends came to 13 bases. The CDR3 is made up of 14 amino acids. The CDR3 DNA reads TGTGCCAGCAGCGTAGGAGACGGGGGCTTTACGCAGTATTTT. It specifies CASSVGDGGFTQYF.

There are a few counts of this clonotype. The rearrangement links TRBV4-3 to TRBJ2-3; tentatively, D is TRBD2 (6 bases). Germline V gene lookup returns CDR1 LGHNA and CDR2 YSLEER. The CDR3 totals 15 residues. The ends were cut back, 1 base at V and 5 bases at J, with 13 bases in the middle. The CDR3 nucleotides read TGCGCCAGCAGCCAAGTCTCGGGAGTGGTAGATACGCAGTATTTT. Translation: CASSQVSGVVDTQYF.

V is TRBV20-1 and J is TRBJ2-3; 9 positions match TRBD2. This CDR3 has 15 amino acids. Germline CDR1 reads DFQATT; CDR2 reads SNEGSKA (reference sequence). J was trimmed by 2 bases and V by 5 bases; bases with no gene match: 8. As DNA, the CDR3 is TGCAGTGCTTCCGAGCGGGGGGCCCTCACAGATACGCAGTATTTT. Amino acids: CSASERGALTDTQYF.

There are a few counts of this clonotype. This chain connects TRBV5-1 to TRBJ2-1, with 14 bases aligning to TRBD2. J was trimmed by 7 bases and V by 4 bases; bases with no gene match: 7. This CDR3 spans 16 amino acids. Germline-derived CDR1 and CDR2 are SGHRS and YFSETQ. CDR3 sequence reads: CASSLGTSGSRNEQFF. The CDR3 coding sequence is TGCGCCAGCAGCCTCGGGACTAGCGGGAGTAGGAATGAGCAGTTCTTC.

This clonotype has just a few counts. One junction end does not reproduce the germline sequence, and a read error may be involved. J is TRBJ1-1 and V is TRBV7-9; 8 bases are a match to TRBD1. CDR1 is SEHNR, CDR2 FQNEAQ, per germline (reference sequence). The CDR3 loop spans 17 amino acids. The CDR3 sequence is CAGSSGQGEVMNTEAFF. Here the CDR3 DNA reads TGTGCCGGCAGCTCCGGACAGGGAGAGGTAATGAACACTGAAGCTTTCTTT.

A few counts support this clonotype. As DNA, the CDR3 is TGTGCCAGCAGCCAAGAGGGACAGGTCTATGGCTACACCTTC. Translating it yields CASSQEGQVYGYTF. The V call is TRBV3-1, the J call TRBJ1-2; 8 bases align to TRBD1. The V segment lost 0 bases and the J segment 4 bases; nucleotides outside the gene matches: 1. Per germline, CDR1 LGHDT and CDR2 YNNKEL (reference sequence). The CDR3 is 14 residues long.

J is TRBJ2-5 and V is TRBV29-1; D is uncertain. CDR3 length: 13 residues. CDR1 is SQVTM, CDR2 ANQGSEA, per germline. V was shortened by 7 bases and J by 3 bases, with 15 bases between the two germline ends. The CDR3 protein is CSARARWEETQYF. The DNA for the CDR3 is TGCAGCGCCCGGGCCCGGTGGGAAGAGACCCAGTACTTC.